This T cell receptor (beta chain) stems from a study of T cells in women clearing cervical HPV infection. Assay: immunoSEQ multiplex PCR; the TCRdb copy retains only in-frame clones and omits some. The sample table includes roughly 23,000 clones. With 7 bases clipped from V and 8 bases from J, the junction kept 7 bases outside the gene matches. The germline gives CDR1 MDHEN, CDR2 SYDVKM. This CDR3 spans 13 amino acids. About this clone: The CDR3 extends 3 residues past the end of the read, so its final part is completed from the germline J gene.

Sequencing was done on a sample of blood buffy coat. The sequence was obtained from a woman between 18 and 70 years old with a cervical HPV16 infection that either progressed to CIN3+ or cleared (not recorded which). The chain couples TRBV28 to TRBJ1-4; TRBD1 aligns across 7 bases. The CDR3 sequence is CASTTGHQEKLFF. CDR3 DNA, as far as it was read: TGTGCCAGCACGACAGGGCATCAGGAAAAA.